The entry that follows covers one T cell receptor (beta chain) sequence. The germline gives CDR1 LNHDA, CDR2 SQIVND (reference sequence). Trimming left V 3 bases short and J 14 bases short, with 8 bases between. The CDR3 length is 11 residues. The data were obtained in a study of T cell clonotyping in hematopoietic cell transplantation. Generated by immunoSEQ multiplex PCR, the TCRdb table keeps only in-frame clones and is missing some. The sample yields approximately 5,900 clones, approximately 80% seen once. The input for sequencing was PBMCs, taken 100 days after allogeneic stem cell transplant. The receptor's source is a female patient aged 25-39 years who had an allogeneic stem cell transplant, so the T cells may come from the graft donor. Some clones in this sample may be carry-over from other donors' samples. This chain joins TRBV19 and TRBJ1-6; D is undetermined. DNA of the CDR3: TGTGCCAGTAGTATCGGAAGATCCCTCCACTTT. Translating it yields CASSIGRSLHF.